This T cell receptor (beta chain) was sequenced for a study of CD8 T cells in ankylosing spondylitis. Study-wide results and limits: Within ankylosing spondylitis blood, a TCR beta motif made up of several highly homologous variants appeared to be characteristic.

Quantitative 5'-RACE with molecular barcodes was used to make the TCR beta libraries. MiXCR was run by TCRdb on the 5' RACE reads, yielding one entry per CDR3 protein. The sample comprises some 250,000 distinct CDR3 sequences, more than 20% of which are singletons, and roughly 0.67% rests with the top ten. Ten or more counts support this clonotype. Its antigen is unknown. A read error may produce the germline difference seen at one junction end. The TCR sequence derives from a male donor with ankylosing spondylitis or in good health (not recorded which). The sequencing input was blood, either unsorted or a sorted T cell fraction (not recorded which).

The CDR3 spells CASSPQNRESSRF. The CDR3, as DNA: TGTGCCAGCTCACCTCAAAACAGGGAAAGCAGTAGGTTC. The rearrangement links TRBV18 to TRBJ2-7; possible D gene TRBD1, 6 bases. The CDR3 contains 13 residues. CDR1 and CDR2 (germline): KGHSH, LQKENI.